This T cell receptor (beta chain) is drawn from a study of neurological immune-mediated disorders. The junction had 3 bases not matched to a gene; V was cut back by 5 bases and J by 4 bases. The CDR3 contains 13 residues. Germline V CDR1 and CDR2: MNHEY, SMNVEV (reference sequence). 5'RACE with 10-nucleotide random UMIs generated the cDNA. MiXCR, run by TCRdb on the 5' RACE reads, gives a single entry per CDR3 protein. This sample has more than 75,000 distinct CDR3 sequences, with approximately 10% found just once. Findings and limits, study-wide: Multiple sclerosis patients had less TCR clonal expansion than even healthy controls, unlike HTLV-1-associated myelopathy. Private repertoires in all groups were suggested, as expanded clones shared no CDR3 amino acid sequences across subjects.

Unsorted libraries were generated from 2 million PBMCs. These cells had been stored in RNAlater at -80 C. Comment on this clonotype: Its cognate antigen is unknown.

The chain couples TRBV27 to TRBJ2-7, with 9 nucleotides matching TRBD2. The clonotype comes from a man aged 40-49 years in good health. Material for sequencing was PBMCs. In DNA form, the CDR3 reads TGTGCCAGCAGTGCGGGGGGGGCTTACGAGCAGTACTTC. Residues: CASSAGGAYEQYF.